This is a list of T cell receptor beta chains from one sample in a study of blood T cell repertoires in COVID-19. Sequencing was performed with immunoSEQ multiplex PCR; in TCRdb, only in-frame clones are kept and a portion is missing. The repertoire holds about 59,000 clones, with 91% as singletons. What was sequenced was peripheral blood. These receptor sequences come from a human donor in a cohort sampled during active COVID-19. The CDR3 runs from the conserved cysteine through the conserved F or W. A D gene is named only where the DNA matches it firmly. Some rows have no size entry. The others give once, few or many, or a class for an expanded clone.

d_call | j_call | v_call | clone_size | cdr3_aa | cdr3_nt
TRBD1 | TRBJ2-5 | TRBV18 | - | CASSPLGTGGVETQYF | TGTGCCAGCTCACCTCTCGGGACAGGGGGCGTTGAGACCCAGTACTTC
- | TRBJ2-7 | TRBV4-3 | - | CASSQDSSGREQYF | TGCGCCAGCAGCCAAGACTCATCTGGGCGCGAGCAGTACTTC
TRBD2 | TRBJ2-7 | TRBV4-1 | - | CASSQDRTSGGVYEQYF | TGCGCCAGCAGCCAAGATCGCACTAGCGGAGGAGTCTACGAGCAGTACTTC
- | TRBJ1-3 | TRBV30 | - | CAWSVSTNSGNTIYF | TGTGCCTGGAGTGTAAGCACTAACTCTGGAAACACCATATATTTT
- | TRBJ1-1 | TRBV7-9 | - | CASSLNLGTLEAFF | TGTGCCAGCAGCTTAAATCTTGGCACCCTTGAAGCTTTCTTT
TRBD1 | TRBJ2-7 | TRBV29-1 | once | CSVRTGGDEQYF | TGCAGCGTCCGGACAGGGGGCGACGAGCAGTACTTC
- | TRBJ2-3 | TRBV11-2 | - | CASSLGGAQYF | TGTGCCAGCAGCTTAGGGGGCGCCCAGTATTTT
TRBD1 | TRBJ2-2 | TRBV5-1 | - | CASSLEGANTGELFF | TGCGCCAGCAGCTTAGAGGGGGCCAACACCGGGGAGCTGTTTTTT
TRBD1 | TRBJ2-1 | TRBV4-3 | - | CASSQDSRGHGYNEQFF | TGCGCCAGCAGCCAAGACTCCAGGGGGCACGGGTACAATGAGCAGTTCTTC
TRBD2 | TRBJ2-7 | TRBV5-4 | - | CASSLSLAGYEQYF | TGTGCCAGCAGCTTGAGCCTAGCGGGCTACGAGCAGTACTTC
TRBD1 | TRBJ2-5 | TRBV5-1 | - | CASSLVGGPRGETQYF | TGCGCCAGCAGCTTGGTAGGGGGCCCGCGTGGAGAGACCCAGTACTTC
- | TRBJ2-2 | TRBV29-1 | - | CSVEVSYNTGELFF | TGCAGCGTTGAAGTCAGTTATAACACCGGGGAGCTGTTTTTT